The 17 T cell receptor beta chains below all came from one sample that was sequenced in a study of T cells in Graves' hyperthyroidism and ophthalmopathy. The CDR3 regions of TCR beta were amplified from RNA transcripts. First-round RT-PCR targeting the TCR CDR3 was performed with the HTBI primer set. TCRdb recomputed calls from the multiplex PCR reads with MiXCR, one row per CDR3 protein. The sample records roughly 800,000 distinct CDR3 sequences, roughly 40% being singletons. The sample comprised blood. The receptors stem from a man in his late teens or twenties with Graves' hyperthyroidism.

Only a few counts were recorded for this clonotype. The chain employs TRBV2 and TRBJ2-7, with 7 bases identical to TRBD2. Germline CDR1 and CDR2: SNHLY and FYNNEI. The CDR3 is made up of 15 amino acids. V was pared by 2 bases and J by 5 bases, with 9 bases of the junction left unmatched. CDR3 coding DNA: TGTGCCAGCAGTGAATCCCCGGGAGGAGTTGACGAGCAGTACTTC. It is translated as CASSESPGGVDEQYF.

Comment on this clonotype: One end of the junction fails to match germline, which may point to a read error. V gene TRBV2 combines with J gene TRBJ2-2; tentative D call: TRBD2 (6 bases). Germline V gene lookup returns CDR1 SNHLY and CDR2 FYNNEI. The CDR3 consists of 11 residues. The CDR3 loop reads CASSFGGEPFF. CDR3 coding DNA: TGTGCCAGCAGTTTTGGCGGGGAGCCGTTTTTT.

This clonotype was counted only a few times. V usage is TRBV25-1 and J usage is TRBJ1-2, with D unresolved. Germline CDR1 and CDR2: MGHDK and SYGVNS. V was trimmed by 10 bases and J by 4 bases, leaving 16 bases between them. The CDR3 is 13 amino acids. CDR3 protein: CAKPHPESYGYTF. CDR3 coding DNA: TGTGCCAAACCTCACCCCGAGAGCTATGGCTACACCTTC.

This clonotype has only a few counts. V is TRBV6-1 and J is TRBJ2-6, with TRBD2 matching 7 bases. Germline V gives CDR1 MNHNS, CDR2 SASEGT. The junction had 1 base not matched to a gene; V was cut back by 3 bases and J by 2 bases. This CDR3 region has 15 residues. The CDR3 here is CASSESGTGANVLTF. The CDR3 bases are TGTGCCAGCAGTGAGAGCGGGACTGGGGCCAACGTCCTGACTTTC.

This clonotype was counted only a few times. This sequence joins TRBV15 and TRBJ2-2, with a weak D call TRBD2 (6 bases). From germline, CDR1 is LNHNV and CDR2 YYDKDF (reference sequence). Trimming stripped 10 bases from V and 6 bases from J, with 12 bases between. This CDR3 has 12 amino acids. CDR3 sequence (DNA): TGTGCCATCGGAGGGGCCCCCGGGGAGCTGTTTTTT. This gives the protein CAIGGAPGELFF.

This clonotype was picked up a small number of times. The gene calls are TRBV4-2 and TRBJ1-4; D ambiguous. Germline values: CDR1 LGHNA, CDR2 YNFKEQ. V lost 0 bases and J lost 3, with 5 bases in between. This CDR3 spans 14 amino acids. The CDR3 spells CASSQEGANEKLFF. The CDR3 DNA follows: TGTGCCAGCAGCCAAGAGGGCGCTAATGAAAAACTGTTTTTT.

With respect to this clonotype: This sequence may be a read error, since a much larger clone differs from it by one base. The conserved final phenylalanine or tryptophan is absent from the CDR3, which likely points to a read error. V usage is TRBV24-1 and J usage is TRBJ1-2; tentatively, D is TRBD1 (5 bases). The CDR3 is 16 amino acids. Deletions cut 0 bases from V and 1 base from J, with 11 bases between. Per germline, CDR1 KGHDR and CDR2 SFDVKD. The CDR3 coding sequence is TGTGCCACCAGTGATTTGAGGGGAGCAATTAACTATGGCTACACCCTC. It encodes CATSDLRGAINYGYTL.

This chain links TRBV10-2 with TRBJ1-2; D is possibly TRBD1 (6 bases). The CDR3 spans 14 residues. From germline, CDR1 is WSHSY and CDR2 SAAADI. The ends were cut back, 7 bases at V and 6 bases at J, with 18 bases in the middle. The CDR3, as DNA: TGCGCCAGCACCGGGACAAGGACCTGGCATGGCTACACCTTC. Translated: CASTGTRTWHGYTF.

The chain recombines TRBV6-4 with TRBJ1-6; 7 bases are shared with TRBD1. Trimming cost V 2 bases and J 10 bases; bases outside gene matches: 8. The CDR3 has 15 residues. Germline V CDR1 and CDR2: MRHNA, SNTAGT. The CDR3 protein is CASSDGVQGTSPLHF. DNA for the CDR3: TGTGCCAGCAGTGACGGAGTACAGGGGACATCACCCCTCCACTTT.

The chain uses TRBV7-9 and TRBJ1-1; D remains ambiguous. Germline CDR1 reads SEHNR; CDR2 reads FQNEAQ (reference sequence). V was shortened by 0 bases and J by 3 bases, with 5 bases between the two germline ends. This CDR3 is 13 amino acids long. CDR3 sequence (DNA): TGTGCCAGCAGCTTAGCGCCAGACACTGAAGCTTTCTTT. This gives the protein CASSLAPDTEAFF.

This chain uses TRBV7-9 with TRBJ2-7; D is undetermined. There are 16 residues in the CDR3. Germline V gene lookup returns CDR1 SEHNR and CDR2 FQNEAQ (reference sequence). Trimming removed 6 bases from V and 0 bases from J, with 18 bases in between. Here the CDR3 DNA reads TGTGCCAGCAGTTCGATCCAAGGGCCTCGCTCCTACGAGCAGTACTTC. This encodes CASSSIQGPRSYEQYF.

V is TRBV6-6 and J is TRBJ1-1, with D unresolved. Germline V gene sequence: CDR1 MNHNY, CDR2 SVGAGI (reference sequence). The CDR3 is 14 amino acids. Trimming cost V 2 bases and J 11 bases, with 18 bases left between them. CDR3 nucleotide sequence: TGTGCCAGCAGTTACCCTCCGGACGAGGCGGAGGCTTTCTTT. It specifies CASSYPPDEAEAFF.

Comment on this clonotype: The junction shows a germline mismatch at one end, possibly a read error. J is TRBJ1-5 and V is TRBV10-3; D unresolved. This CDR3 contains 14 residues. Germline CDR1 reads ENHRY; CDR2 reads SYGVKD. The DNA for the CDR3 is TGTGCCAGCAGTTACCGGCAGCGCAATCAGCCCCAGCATTTT. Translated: CASSYRQRNQPQHF.

As DNA, the CDR3 is TGCAGTGCTAGAGGTGGGAGTCAAGAGACCCAGTACTTC. It codes for CSARGGSQETQYF. The rearrangement joins TRBV20-1 to TRBJ2-5; D possibly corresponds to TRBD2 (5 bases). The germline V gene has CDR1 DFQATT and CDR2 SNEGSKA (reference sequence). This CDR3 comprises 13 residues. V was shortened by 1 base and J by 2 bases, with 8 bases between the two germline ends.

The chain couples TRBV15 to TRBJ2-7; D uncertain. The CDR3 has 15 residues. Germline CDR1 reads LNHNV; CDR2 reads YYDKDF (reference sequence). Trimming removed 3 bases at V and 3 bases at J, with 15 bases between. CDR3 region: CATSSDRKGLYEQYF. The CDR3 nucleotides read TGTGCCACCAGCAGCGATAGGAAAGGCCTCTACGAGCAGTACTTC.

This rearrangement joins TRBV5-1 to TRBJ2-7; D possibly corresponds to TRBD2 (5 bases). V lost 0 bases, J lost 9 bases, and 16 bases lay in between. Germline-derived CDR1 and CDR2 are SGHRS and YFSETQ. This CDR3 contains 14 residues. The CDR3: CASSLVAGSRGQYF. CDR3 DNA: TGCGCCAGCAGCTTGGTGGCGGGCTCACGGGGGCAGTACTTC.

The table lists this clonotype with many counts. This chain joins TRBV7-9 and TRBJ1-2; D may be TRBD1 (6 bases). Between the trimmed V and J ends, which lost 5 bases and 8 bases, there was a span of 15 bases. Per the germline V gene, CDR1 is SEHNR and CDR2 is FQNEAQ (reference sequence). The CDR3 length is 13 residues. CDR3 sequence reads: CASSQQGFWGYTF. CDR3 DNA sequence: TGTGCCAGCAGCCAACAGGGTTTTTGGGGCTACACCTTC.